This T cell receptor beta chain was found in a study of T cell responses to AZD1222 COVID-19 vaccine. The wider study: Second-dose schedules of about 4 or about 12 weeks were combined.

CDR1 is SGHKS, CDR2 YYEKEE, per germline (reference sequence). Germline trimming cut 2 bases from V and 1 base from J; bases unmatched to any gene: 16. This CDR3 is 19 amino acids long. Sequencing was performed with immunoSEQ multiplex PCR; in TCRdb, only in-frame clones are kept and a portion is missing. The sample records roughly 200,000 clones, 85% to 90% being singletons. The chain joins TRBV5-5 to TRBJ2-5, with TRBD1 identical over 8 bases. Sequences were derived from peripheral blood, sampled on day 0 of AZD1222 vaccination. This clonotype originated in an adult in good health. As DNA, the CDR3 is TGTGCCAGCAGCTTTTGGTACCGGACAGGGACTCAGACCCAAGAGACCCAGTACTTC. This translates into CASSFWYRTGTQTQETQYF.